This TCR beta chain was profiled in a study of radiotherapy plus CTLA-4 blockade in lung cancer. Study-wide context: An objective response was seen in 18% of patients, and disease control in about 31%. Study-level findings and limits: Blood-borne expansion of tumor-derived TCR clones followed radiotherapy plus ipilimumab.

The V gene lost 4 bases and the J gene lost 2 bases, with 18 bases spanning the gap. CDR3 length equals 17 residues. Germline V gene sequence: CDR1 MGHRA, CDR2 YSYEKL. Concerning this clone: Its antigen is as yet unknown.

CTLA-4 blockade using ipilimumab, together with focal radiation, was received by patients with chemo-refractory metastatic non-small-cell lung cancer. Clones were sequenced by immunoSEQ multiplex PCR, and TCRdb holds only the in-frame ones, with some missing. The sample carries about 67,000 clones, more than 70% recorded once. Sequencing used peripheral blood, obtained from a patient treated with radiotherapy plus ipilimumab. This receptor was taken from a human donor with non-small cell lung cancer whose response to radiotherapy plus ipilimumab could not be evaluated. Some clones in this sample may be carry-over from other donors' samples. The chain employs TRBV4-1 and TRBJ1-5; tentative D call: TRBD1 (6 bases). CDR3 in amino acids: CASSLGPGQFGNQPQHF. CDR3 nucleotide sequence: TGCGCCAGCAGCCTCGGGCCGGGACAATTCGGCAATCAGCCCCAGCATTTT.